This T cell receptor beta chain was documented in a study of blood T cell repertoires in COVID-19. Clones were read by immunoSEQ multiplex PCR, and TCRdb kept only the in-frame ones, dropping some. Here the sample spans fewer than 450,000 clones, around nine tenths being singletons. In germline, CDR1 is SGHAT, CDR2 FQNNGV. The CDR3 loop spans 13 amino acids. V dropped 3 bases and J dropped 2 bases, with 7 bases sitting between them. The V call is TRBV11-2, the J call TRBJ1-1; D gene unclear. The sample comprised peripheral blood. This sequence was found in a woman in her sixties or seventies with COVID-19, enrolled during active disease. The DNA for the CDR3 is TGTGCCAGCAGCTTTGGAGGAAACACTGAAGCTTTCTTT. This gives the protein CASSFGGNTEAFF. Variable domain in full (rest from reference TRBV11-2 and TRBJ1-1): EAGVAQSPRYKIIEKRQSVAFWCNPISGHATLYWYQQILGQGPKLLIQFQNNGVVDDSQLPKDRFSAERLKGVDSTLKIQPAKLEDSAVYLCASSFGGNTEAFFGQGTRLTVV.